This passage covers 31 T cell receptor beta chains from one sample sequenced in a study of shared clonotypes between healthy human individuals (dated by TCRdb to about 2020). Preparation of the library involved the immunoSEQ multiplex PCR assay. TCRdb took this table from immuneACCESS and kept in-frame rearrangements with V and J called. Such tables lack part of the clones; where checked against another copy, unresolved V genes explain under half of the gap, and the rest is unexplained. The sample table lists more than 2 million clones, almost 96% of them with a count of one. Roughly 0.13% of the sample goes to the ten largest clones. The sample taken for sequencing was naive CD4+ T cells sorted from blood. In light of the paper, this sample's cell subset or site label describes: CD45RA+ positively selected. Receptors were obtained from a man between 18 and 35 years old in good health.

CDR3 DNA sequence: TGCGCCAGCAGTCTCGGACAGGGTACGACTTACGAGCAGTACTTC. Translated: CASSLGQGTTYEQYF. The chain combines TRBV10-2 with TRBJ2-7, with 8 bases lining up with TRBD1. The CDR3 covers 15 residues. Per germline, CDR1 WSHSY and CDR2 SAAADI. V was clipped by 5 bases and J by 4 bases; unmatched bases: 10.

CDR3 DNA sequence: TGCGCCAGCAGCCAACTTTTTACAAACACTGAAGCTTTCTTT. It is translated as CASSQLFTNTEAFF. The V and J genes are TRBV4-1 and TRBJ1-1; unclear D gene. V was pared by 2 bases and J by 2 bases, with 9 bases between. The germline V gene encodes CDR1 MGHRA and CDR2 YSYEKL. The CDR3 sequence is 14 residues long.

This clone has just one count. V and J are TRBV4-2 and TRBJ2-2; D remains unclear. This CDR3 is 15 amino acids long. V was pared by 4 bases and J by 0 bases, with 9 bases between. The germline V gene has CDR1 LGHNA and CDR2 YNFKEQ. In nucleotides, the CDR3 is TGTGCCAGCAGCCCCCCCGGCTCGAACACCGGGGAGCTGTTTTTT. Encoded protein: CASSPPGSNTGELFF.

This chain uses TRBV7-2 with TRBJ2-3, with TRBD2 identical over 9 bases. The CDR3 length is 18 residues. V was clipped by 2 bases and J by 2 bases; unmatched bases: 11. Germline CDR1 SGHTA, CDR2 FQGNSA. CDR3 DNA: TGTGCCAGCAGCTTATCCCCAAGCGGGGGGTTTACCACAGATACGCAGTATTTT. The encoded protein is CASSLSPSGGFTTDTQYF.

The chain joins TRBV10-1 to TRBJ1-6, with 9 bases aligning to TRBD1. Germline-derived CDR1 and CDR2 are WNHNN and SYGVQD (reference sequence). The CDR3 has 13 residues. Trimming took 6 bases from V and 10 from J; bases not matched to a gene: 4. CDR3 coding DNA: TGCGCCAGCAGACTCGGGACAGGGTCACCCCTCCACTTT. Encoded protein: CASRLGTGSPLHF.

The chain combines TRBV28 with TRBJ1-4; maybe TRBD1 (5 bases). The CDR3 loop spans 15 amino acids. Deletions cut 7 bases from V and 1 base from J, with 13 bases between. Germline V gene sequence: CDR1 MDHEN, CDR2 SYDVKM. The CDR3 loop is CASIPYGGTNEKLFF. Here the CDR3 DNA reads TGTGCCAGCATCCCGTATGGGGGAACTAATGAAAAACTGTTTTTT.

This clone was observed a single time. The chain combines TRBV7-2 with TRBJ1-1; D remains ambiguous. The V and J ends lost 5 bases and 1 base respectively, with 14 bases between them. This CDR3 is 15 amino acids long. Germline V lookup: CDR1 SGHTA, CDR2 FQGNSA. The CDR3 sequence: CASSVVGRANTEAFF. For the CDR3, the DNA is TGTGCCAGCAGCGTTGTGGGAAGAGCGAACACTGAAGCTTTCTTT.

In DNA, the CDR3 is TGTGCCAGCAGTCTAGCAGGGGGCACTGAAGCTTTCTTT. Its translation is CASSLAGGTEAFF. V and J are TRBV2 and TRBJ1-1; 7 bases fit TRBD1. The CDR3 spans 13 residues. Trimming at V came to 5 bases and at J to 4 bases, leaving 4 bases not matched to a gene. Germline V gives CDR1 SNHLY, CDR2 FYNNEI.

V and J are TRBV7-6 and TRBJ2-5; the match to TRBD2 covers 12 bases. The junction had 9 bases not matched to a gene; V was cut back by 2 bases and J by 5 bases. Germline V gene sequence: CDR1 SGHVS, CDR2 FNYEAQ. CDR3 length: 17 residues. The chain's CDR3 is CASSLSPSGGAMETQYF. CDR3 DNA: TGTGCCAGCAGCTTATCCCCTAGCGGGGGGGCGATGGAGACCCAGTACTTC.

The chain links TRBV18 to TRBJ2-2; TRBD2 matches 7 bases. The CDR3 covers 17 residues. From germline, CDR1 is KGHSH and CDR2 LQKENI. Unmatched junction bases numbered 4, after V lost 0 bases and J lost 0 bases. The CDR3 nucleotides read TGTGCCAGCTCACCACCGACTAGCAGCGCGAACACCGGGGAGCTGTTTTTT. It codes for CASSPPTSSANTGELFF. The full variable domain, completed using reference TRBV18 and TRBJ2-2, is NAGVMQNPRHLVRRRGQEARLRCSPMKGHSHVYWYRQLPEEGLKFMVYLQKENIIDESGMPKERFSAEFPKEGPSILRIQQVVRGDSAAYFCASSPPTSSANTGELFFGEGSRLTVL.

The chain links TRBV10-3 to TRBJ2-1; TRBD2 agrees at 9 bases. The CDR3 length is 16 residues. Trimming at V came to 0 bases and at J to 7 bases, leaving 7 bases not matched to a gene. CDR1 ENHRY and CDR2 SYGVKD come from the germline V gene. The CDR3 sequence is CAISESAVAGENEQFF. The CDR3 bases are TGTGCCATCAGTGAGTCGGCAGTAGCGGGAGAGAATGAGCAGTTCTTC.

The CDR3 here is CASSPSGTAGSYEQYF. The DNA for the CDR3 is TGTGCCAGCAGTCCATCCGGGACAGCGGGATCCTACGAGCAGTACTTC. This chain joins TRBV28 and TRBJ2-7; D possibly uses TRBD1 or TRBD2 (7 bases each). Trimming took 5 bases from V and 1 from J, leaving 18 bases between them. Germline loops: CDR1 MDHEN, CDR2 SYDVKM. This CDR3 region has 16 residues.

The chain couples TRBV25-1 to TRBJ1-1, with a weak D call TRBD1 (5 bases). CDR3 size: 15 residues. V was pared by 6 bases and J by 5 bases, with 19 bases between. The germline V gene encodes CDR1 MGHDK and CDR2 SYGVNS. In nucleotides, the CDR3 is TGTGCCAGCAGCTTCCCAGGGAGGTTGGGAACTGAAGCTTTCTTT. The encoded protein is CASSFPGRLGTEAFF.

This chain connects TRBV19 to TRBJ1-1; D is ambiguous. Germline lookup yields CDR1 LNHDA and CDR2 SQIVND (reference sequence). Trimming cost V 4 bases and J 5 bases, with 11 bases left between them. This CDR3 comprises 13 residues. The CDR3 reads CASSNPRGTEAFF. The CDR3 coding sequence is TGTGCCAGTAGTAACCCCCGTGGAACTGAAGCTTTCTTT.

The chain carries TRBV10-2 and TRBJ2-1; D gene unclear. The CDR3 runs 15 residues. The V and J ends lost 0 bases and 3 bases respectively, with 9 bases between them. CDR1 is WSHSY, CDR2 SAAADI, per germline. CDR3 bases: TGCGCCAGCAGTGAGTCGGGCGGTGGCTACAATGAGCAGTTCTTC. Protein: CASSESGGGYNEQFF.

The chain links TRBV30 to TRBJ1-1; TRBD1 matches at 7 bases. Germline values: CDR1 GTSNPN, CDR2 SVGIG (reference sequence). The ends lost 4 bases at V and 3 bases at J; junction bases unmatched: 5. The CDR3 covers 13 residues. CDR3 coding DNA: TGTGCCTGGATGGGACAGTCGGACACTGAAGCTTTCTTT. It translates to CAWMGQSDTEAFF. Looking up the rest from reference TRBV30 and TRBJ1-1 gives the full variable domain: SQTIHQWPATLVQPVGSPLSLECTVEGTSNPNLYWYRQAAGRGLQLLFYSVGIGQISSEVPQNLSASRPQDRQFILSSKKLLLSDSGFYLCAWMGQSDTEAFFGQGTRLTVV.

The J gene is TRBJ2-7, the V gene TRBV18; no clear D gene. The V end was cut by 3 bases, the J end by 1 base, with 13 bases between. CDR1 is KGHSH and CDR2 is LQKENI in the germline V gene. The CDR3 contains 15 residues. The CDR3 nucleotides are TGTGCCAGCTCACCTTCGAGCTTAGGGTCCTACGAGCAGTACTTC. It translates to CASSPSSLGSYEQYF.

The rearrangement joins TRBV5-4 to TRBJ1-2, with D perhaps matching TRBD1 (5 bases). The CDR3 has 16 residues. Looked up from germline, CDR1 is SGHNT and CDR2 is YYREEE (reference sequence). The V gene lost 4 bases and the J gene lost 4 bases, with 20 bases spanning the gap. The CDR3 DNA follows: TGTGCCAGCAGCCCCCGCCAGACAGAAGTTCGCTATGGCTACACCTTC. It translates to CASSPRQTEVRYGYTF.

This clone was counted a single time. CDR3 protein: CASSLPYGQATDSNQPQHF. The CDR3 nucleotides read TGTGCCAGCAGCTTACCTTATGGACAGGCTACGGATAGCAATCAGCCCCAGCATTTT. The V and J genes are TRBV7-8 and TRBJ1-5; 7 nucleotides align to TRBD1. The CDR3 totals 19 residues. J gave up 0 bases and V 2 bases, and 13 bases lay outside the gene matches. Germline CDR1 is SGHVS and CDR2 is FQNEAQ.

The CDR3 nucleotides read TGTGCCAGCAGTGAGGCCCCCGGGACAGGGGGTGGCTACACCTTC. The encoded protein is CASSEAPGTGGGYTF. This chain uses TRBV6-1 with TRBJ1-2; 11 positions agree with TRBD1. The V segment lost 3 bases and the J segment 7 bases; nucleotides outside the gene matches: 7. The V gene's germline CDR1 is MNHNS and CDR2 SASEGT. The CDR3 runs to 15 residues.

The chain carries TRBV9 and TRBJ2-1; 7 nucleotides align to TRBD1. V dropped 2 bases and J dropped 5; count of bases not matched to a gene: 1. CDR1 SGDLS and CDR2 YYNGEE come from the germline V gene. CDR3 size: 13 residues. DNA for the CDR3: TGTGCCAGCAGCGTGACAGGGAACAATGAGCAGTTCTTC. Amino acid sequence: CASSVTGNNEQFF.

The chain is built from TRBV10-1 and TRBJ2-5; D not certain. CDR1 is WNHNN and CDR2 is SYGVQD in the germline V gene (reference sequence). V dropped 2 bases and J dropped 7 bases, with 20 bases sitting between them. The CDR3 sequence is 16 residues long. The CDR3: CASSEPKRAPTWTQYF. The CDR3 DNA reads as TGCGCCAGCAGTGAGCCCAAAAGGGCGCCGACGTGGACCCAGTACTTC.

V and J are TRBV9 and TRBJ1-6; weak D call: TRBD1 (6 bases). This CDR3 is 14 amino acids long. Germline V gene sequence: CDR1 SGDLS, CDR2 YYNGEE. The germline V and J ends were trimmed by 4 bases and 8 bases, with 13 bases remaining between them. This CDR3 is CASSPGVVDSPLHF. CDR3 DNA sequence: TGTGCCAGCAGCCCAGGGGTTGTCGATTCACCCCTCCACTTT.

The chain has TRBV6-5 and TRBJ2-7; TRBD1 might be the D (6 bases). The CDR3 is 14 amino acids. V was pared by 5 bases and J by 2 bases, with 13 bases between. CDR1 and CDR2 from the germline V gene are MNHEY and SVGAGI. The DNA of the CDR3 is TGTGCCAGCAGTACGAAACAGGGACCCTACGAGCAGTACTTC. This translates into CASSTKQGPYEQYF.

V and J are TRBV7-2 and TRBJ1-6; D is undetermined. Germline CDR1 reads SGHTA; CDR2 reads FQGNSA. There are 14 residues in the CDR3. The germline V and J ends were trimmed by 5 bases and 8 bases, with 13 bases remaining between them. This chain's CDR3 is CASSVTGGHSPLHF. The CDR3 nucleotides are TGTGCCAGCAGCGTGACGGGTGGGCATTCACCCCTCCACTTT.

The rearrangement links TRBV7-8 to TRBJ1-6, with D perhaps matching TRBD1 (6 bases). The CDR3 is 14 amino acids. CDR1 SGHVS and CDR2 FQNEAQ come from the germline V gene. Trimming took 8 bases from V and 8 from J, leaving 16 bases between them. CDR3 sequence reads: CASQGGGGDSPLHF. The CDR3 bases are TGTGCCAGCCAGGGCGGGGGCGGTGATTCACCCCTCCACTTT.

J is TRBJ2-1 and V is TRBV5-1; a possible D gene is TRBD2 (5 bases). Trimming pared 4 bases from V and 2 bases from J, leaving 13 bases between. The CDR3 extends over 15 amino acids. The germline V gene has CDR1 SGHRS and CDR2 YFSETQ. In DNA, the CDR3 is TGCGCCAGCAGCCGTAGCGAGTTCCCCTACAATGAGCAGTTCTTC. This sequence encodes CASSRSEFPYNEQFF.

The chain joins TRBV19 to TRBJ2-1; TRBD1 is a possible D gene (5 bases). Trimming removed 10 bases at V and 4 bases at J, with 17 bases between. Per germline, CDR1 LNHDA and CDR2 SQIVND (reference sequence). The CDR3 is 14 residues long. The CDR3, as DNA: TGTGCCACTAGAGACAGAATACTATACAATGAGCAGTTCTTC. Translated, it gives CATRDRILYNEQFF.

CDR3 sequence reads: CASSSRGSGGPFETQYF. The CDR3 DNA sequence: TGTGCCAGCAGCTCCCGAGGTAGCGGGGGACCCTTCGAGACCCAGTACTTC. The chain employs TRBV7-9 and TRBJ2-5; 9 nucleotides align to TRBD2. This CDR3 region has 17 residues. J lost 5 bases, V lost 4 bases, and 14 bases had no gene match. The germline CDR1 and CDR2 sequences are SEHNR and FQNEAQ (reference sequence).

CDR3 sequence (DNA): TGTGCCAGCACTCCAAGACAGGGTTCCTATAATTCACCCCTCCACTTT. The encoded protein is CASTPRQGSYNSPLHF. The V gene is TRBV27, the J gene TRBJ1-6; 7 positions agree with TRBD1. The germline V gene has CDR1 MNHEY and CDR2 SMNVEV (reference sequence). The CDR3 sequence is 16 residues long. V lost 7 bases, J lost 1 base, and 7 bases stayed unmatched.

The rearrangement links TRBV29-1 to TRBJ2-1; the match to TRBD2 covers 15 bases. The length of the CDR3 is 19 residues. The junction had 16 bases not matched to a gene; V was cut back by 5 bases and J by 5 bases. Germline CDR1 reads SQVTM; CDR2 reads ANQGSEA. The CDR3 nucleotides are TGCAGCGTTTACACCGGGACTAGCGGGAGGTCTCCCACGAACAATGAGCAGTTCTTC. This codes for CSVYTGTSGRSPTNNEQFF.